This T cell receptor (beta chain) was found in a study of long-term antiretroviral therapy in people with HIV. Whole-study results and caveats: Despite increasing after ART, diversity remained lower than that of transplant donor controls.

Concerning this clone itself: Its cognate antigen is unknown.

It was version v3.0 of the immunoSEQ assay that was run at survey level. Profiled with immunoSEQ multiplex PCR; TCRdb holds only in-frame clones, not every one. The sample yields roughly 34,000 clones, around 94% seen once. This CDR3 is built from 15 residues. Between the trimmed V and J ends, which lost 2 bases and 6 bases, there was a span of 16 bases. Germline CDR1 MNHNS, CDR2 SASEGT. The clonotype originates from a woman between 45 and 65 years old with HIV. The V and J genes are TRBV6-1 and TRBJ1-2; TRBD1 is a possible D gene (5 bases). The sample was unsorted PBMCs, taken around 5.3 years after starting antiretroviral therapy. The CDR3 spells CASSELGAGKDGYTF. As DNA, the CDR3 is TGTGCCAGCAGTGAATTAGGGGCAGGGAAGGATGGCTACACCTTC.